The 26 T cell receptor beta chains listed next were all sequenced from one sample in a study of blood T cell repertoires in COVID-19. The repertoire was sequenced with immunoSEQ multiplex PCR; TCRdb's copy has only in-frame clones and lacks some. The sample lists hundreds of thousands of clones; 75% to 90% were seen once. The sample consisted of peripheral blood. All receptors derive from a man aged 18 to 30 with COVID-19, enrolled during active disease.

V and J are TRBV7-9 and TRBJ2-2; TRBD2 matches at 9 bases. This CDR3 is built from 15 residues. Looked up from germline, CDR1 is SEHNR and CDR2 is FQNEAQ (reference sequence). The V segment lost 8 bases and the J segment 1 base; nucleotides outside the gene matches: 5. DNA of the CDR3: TGTGCCAGCGCGGCTAGCGGGAAGAACACCGGGGAGCTGTTTTTT. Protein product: CASAASGKNTGELFF.

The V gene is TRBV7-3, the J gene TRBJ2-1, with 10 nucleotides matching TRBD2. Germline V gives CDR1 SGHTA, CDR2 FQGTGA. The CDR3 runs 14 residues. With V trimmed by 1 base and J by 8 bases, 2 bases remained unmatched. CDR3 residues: CASSLIAGGDEQFF. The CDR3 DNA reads TGTGCCAGCAGCTTAATAGCGGGAGGCGATGAGCAGTTCTTC.

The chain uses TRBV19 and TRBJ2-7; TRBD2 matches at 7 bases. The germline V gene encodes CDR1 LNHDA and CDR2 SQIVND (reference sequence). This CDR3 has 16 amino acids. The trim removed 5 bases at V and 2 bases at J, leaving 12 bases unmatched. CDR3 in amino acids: CASSSTGGPTPYEQYF. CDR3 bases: TGTGCCAGTAGTTCGACGGGAGGACCCACCCCCTACGAGCAGTACTTC.

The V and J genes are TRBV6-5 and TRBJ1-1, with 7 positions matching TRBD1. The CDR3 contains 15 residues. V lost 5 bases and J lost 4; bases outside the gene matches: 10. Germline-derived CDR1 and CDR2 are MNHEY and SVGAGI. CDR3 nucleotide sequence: TGTGCCAGCAGTCCCCCGACAGGGCGTTCCACTGAAGCTTTCTTT. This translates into CASSPPTGRSTEAFF.

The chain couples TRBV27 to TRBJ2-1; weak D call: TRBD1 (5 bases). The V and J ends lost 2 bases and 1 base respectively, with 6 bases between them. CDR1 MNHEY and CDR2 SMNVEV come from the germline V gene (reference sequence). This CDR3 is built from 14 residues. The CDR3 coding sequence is TGTGCCAGCAGTTTAGACAGATCCTACAATGAGCAGTTCTTC. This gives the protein CASSLDRSYNEQFF.

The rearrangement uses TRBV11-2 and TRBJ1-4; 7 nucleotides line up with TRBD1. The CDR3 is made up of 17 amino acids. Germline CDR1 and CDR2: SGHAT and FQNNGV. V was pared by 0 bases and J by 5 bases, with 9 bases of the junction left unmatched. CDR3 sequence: CASSLDPPGQRNEKLFF. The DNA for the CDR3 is TGTGCCAGCAGCTTAGATCCTCCGGGACAGCGGAATGAAAAACTGTTTTTT.

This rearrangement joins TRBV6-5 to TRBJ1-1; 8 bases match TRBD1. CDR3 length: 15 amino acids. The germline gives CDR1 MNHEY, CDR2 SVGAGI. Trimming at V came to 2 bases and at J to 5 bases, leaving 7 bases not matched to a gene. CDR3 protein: CASSYGGQGQTEAFF. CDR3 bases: TGTGCCAGCAGTTACGGCGGACAGGGACAGACTGAAGCTTTCTTT.

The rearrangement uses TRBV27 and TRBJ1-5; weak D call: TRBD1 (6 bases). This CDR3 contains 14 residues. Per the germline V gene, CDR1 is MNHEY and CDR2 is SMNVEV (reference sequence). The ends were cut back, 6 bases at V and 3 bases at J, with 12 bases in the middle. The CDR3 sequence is CASRQTGLNQPQHF. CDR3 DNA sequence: TGTGCCAGCAGGCAGACAGGTCTCAATCAGCCCCAGCATTTT.

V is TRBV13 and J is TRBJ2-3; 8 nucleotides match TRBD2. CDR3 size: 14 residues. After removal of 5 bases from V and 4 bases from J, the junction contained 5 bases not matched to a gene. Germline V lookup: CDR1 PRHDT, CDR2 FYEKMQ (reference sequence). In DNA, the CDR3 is TGTGCCAGCAGCACCCAGCGGGAGCCAGATACGCAGTATTTT. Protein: CASSTQREPDTQYF.

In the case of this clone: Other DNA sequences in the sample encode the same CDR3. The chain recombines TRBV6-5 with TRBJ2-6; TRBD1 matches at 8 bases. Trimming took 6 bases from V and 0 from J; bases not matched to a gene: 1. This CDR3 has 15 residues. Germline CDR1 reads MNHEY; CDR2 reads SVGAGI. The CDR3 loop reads CASRTGGSGANVLTF. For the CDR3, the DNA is TGTGCCAGCAGAACAGGGGGCTCTGGGGCCAACGTCCTGACTTTC.

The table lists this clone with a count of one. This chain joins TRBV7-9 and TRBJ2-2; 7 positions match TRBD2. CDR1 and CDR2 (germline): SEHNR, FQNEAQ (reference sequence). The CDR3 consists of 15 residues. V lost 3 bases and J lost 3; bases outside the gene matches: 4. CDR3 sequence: CASSFSGTYTGELFF. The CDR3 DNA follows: TGTGCCAGCAGCTTCAGCGGGACCTACACCGGGGAGCTGTTTTTT.

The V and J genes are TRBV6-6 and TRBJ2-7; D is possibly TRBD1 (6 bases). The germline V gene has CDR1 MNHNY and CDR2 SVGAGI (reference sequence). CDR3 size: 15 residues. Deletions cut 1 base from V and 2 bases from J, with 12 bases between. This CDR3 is CASSYFDRLAYEQYF. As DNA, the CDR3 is TGTGCCAGCAGTTACTTTGACAGGTTGGCCTACGAGCAGTACTTC.

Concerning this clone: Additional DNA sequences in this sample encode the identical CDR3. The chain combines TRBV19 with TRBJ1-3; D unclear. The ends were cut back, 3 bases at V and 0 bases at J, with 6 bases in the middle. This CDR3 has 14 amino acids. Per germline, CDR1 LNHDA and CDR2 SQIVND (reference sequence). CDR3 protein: CASSIGSSGNTIYF. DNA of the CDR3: TGTGCCAGTAGTATTGGCAGCTCTGGAAACACCATATATTTT.

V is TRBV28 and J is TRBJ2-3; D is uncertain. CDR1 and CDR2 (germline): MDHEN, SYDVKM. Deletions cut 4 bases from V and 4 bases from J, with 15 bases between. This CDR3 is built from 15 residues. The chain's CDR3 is CASSSQGRRADTQYF. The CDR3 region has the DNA TGTGCCAGCAGTTCGCAAGGCCGTCGGGCAGATACGCAGTATTTT.

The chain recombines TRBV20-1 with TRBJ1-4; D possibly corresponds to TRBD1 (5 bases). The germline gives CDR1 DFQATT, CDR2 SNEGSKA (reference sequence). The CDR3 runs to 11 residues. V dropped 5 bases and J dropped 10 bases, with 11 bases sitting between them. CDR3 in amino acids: CSAWERGKLFF. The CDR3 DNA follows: TGCAGTGCTTGGGAAAGGGGAAAACTGTTTTTT.

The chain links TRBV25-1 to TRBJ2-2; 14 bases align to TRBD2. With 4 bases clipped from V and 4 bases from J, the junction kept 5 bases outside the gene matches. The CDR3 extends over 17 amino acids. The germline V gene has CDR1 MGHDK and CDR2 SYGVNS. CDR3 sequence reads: CASSGGLAGVGTGELFF. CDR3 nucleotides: TGTGCCAGCAGTGGGGGACTAGCGGGAGTAGGCACCGGGGAGCTGTTTTTT.

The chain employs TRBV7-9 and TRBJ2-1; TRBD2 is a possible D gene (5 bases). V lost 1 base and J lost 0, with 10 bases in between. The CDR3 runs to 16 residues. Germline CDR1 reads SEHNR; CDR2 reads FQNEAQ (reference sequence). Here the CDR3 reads CASSLGRVFSYNEQFF. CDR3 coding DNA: TGTGCCAGCAGCTTAGGGCGGGTGTTCTCCTACAATGAGCAGTTCTTC.

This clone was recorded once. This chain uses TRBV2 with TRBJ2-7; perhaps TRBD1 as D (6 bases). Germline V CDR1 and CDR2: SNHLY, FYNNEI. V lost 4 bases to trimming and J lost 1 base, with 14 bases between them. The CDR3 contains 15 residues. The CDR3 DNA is TGTGCCAGCAGTGGAACCCAGGGGCCATCCTACGAGCAGTACTTC. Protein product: CASSGTQGPSYEQYF.

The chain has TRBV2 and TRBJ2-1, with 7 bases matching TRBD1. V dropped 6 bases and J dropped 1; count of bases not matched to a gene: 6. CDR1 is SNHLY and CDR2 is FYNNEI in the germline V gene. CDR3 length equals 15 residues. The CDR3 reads CASRNRGDSYNEQFF. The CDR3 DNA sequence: TGTGCCAGCAGGAACAGGGGAGATTCCTACAATGAGCAGTTCTTC.

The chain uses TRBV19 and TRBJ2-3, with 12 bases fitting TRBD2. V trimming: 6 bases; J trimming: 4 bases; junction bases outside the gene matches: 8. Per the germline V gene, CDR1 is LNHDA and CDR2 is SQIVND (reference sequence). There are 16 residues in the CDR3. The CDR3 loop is CASSSLAGGRADTQYF. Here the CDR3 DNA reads TGTGCCAGTAGCTCACTAGCGGGGGGACGGGCAGATACGCAGTATTTT.

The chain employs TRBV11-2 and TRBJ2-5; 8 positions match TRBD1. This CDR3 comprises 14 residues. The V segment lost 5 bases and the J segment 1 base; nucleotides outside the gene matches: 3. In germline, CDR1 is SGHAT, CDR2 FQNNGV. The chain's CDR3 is CASSLQGVQETQYF. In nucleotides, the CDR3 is TGTGCCAGCAGCCTACAGGGGGTCCAAGAGACCCAGTACTTC.

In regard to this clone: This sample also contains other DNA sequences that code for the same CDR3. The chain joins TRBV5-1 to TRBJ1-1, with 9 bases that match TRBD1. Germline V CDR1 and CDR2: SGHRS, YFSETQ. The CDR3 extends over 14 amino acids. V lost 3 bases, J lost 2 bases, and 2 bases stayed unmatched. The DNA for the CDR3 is TGCGCCAGCAGCTCGGGACAGGGAAACACTGAAGCTTTCTTT. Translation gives CASSSGQGNTEAFF.

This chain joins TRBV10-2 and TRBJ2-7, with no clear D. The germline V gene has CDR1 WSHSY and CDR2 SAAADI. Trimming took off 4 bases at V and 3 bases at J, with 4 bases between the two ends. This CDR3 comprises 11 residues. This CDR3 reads CASSGSYEQYF. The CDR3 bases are TGCGCCAGCAGTGGCAGCTACGAGCAGTACTTC.

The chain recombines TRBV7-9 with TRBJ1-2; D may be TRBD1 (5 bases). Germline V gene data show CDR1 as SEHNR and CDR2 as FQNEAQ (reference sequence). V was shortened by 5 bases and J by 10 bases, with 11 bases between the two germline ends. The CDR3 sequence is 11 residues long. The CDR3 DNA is TGTGCCAGCAGCAATGACAGAGTCTACACCTTC. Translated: CASSNDRVYTF.

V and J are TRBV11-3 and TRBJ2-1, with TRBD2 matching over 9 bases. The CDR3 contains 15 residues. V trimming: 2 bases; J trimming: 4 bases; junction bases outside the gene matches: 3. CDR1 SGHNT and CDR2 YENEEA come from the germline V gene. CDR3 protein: CASSLIAGGYNEQFF. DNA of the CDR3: TGTGCCAGCAGCTTAATTGCGGGAGGGTACAATGAGCAGTTCTTC.

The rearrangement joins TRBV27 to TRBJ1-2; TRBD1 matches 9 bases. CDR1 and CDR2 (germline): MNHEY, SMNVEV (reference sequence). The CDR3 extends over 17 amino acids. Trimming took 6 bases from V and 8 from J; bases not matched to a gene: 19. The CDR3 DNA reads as TGTGCCAGCAGCATTACCGGGACAGGGAGTATCGGAGGCGGCTACACCTTC. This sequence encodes CASSITGTGSIGGGYTF.